Shown below are 29 T cell receptor beta chains from a single sample sequenced in a study of beta chain features in type 1 diabetes. For these TCRs, the target antigens are not known. Findings of the study overall: Researchers report that Type 1 diabetes patients had moderately but significantly shorter TCRB CDR3s across all four CD4+ subsets.

Investigators reverse transcribed all isolated RNA, so they sequenced expressed TCRB transcripts. This table comes from immunoSEQ multiplex PCR, and its TCRdb copy is limited to in-frame clones, with some not included. The top ten clones hold under 0.55% of a sample with roughly 180,000 clones, 6% to 9% of them seen once. Sequenced sample: central memory CD4+ T cells from blood. Every receptor here comes from a man between 18 and 35 years old with type 1 diabetes.

Points on this clone: A junction boundary mismatches the germline segment, possibly from a read error. The chain uses TRBV13 and TRBJ2-7; TRBD2 matches 12 bases. CDR3 length equals 16 residues. From germline, CDR1 is PRHDT and CDR2 FYEKMQ (reference sequence). CDR3 DNA: TGTGCCAGCAGCTTAGGGCTTCTAGCGGGAGGGCCCTCGAGGGTCTTC. Amino acids: CASSLGLLAGGPSRVF. Full variable domain (rest looked up from reference TRBV13 and TRBJ2-7): AAGVIQSPRHLIKEKRETATLKCYPIPRHDTVYWYQQGPGQDPQFLISFYEKMQSDKGSIPDRFSAQQFSDYHSELNMSSLELGDSALYFCASSLGLLAGGPSRVFGPGTRLTVT.

This clone was detected only a few times. The chain combines TRBV6-1 with TRBJ2-7; 9 bases are a match to TRBD1. This CDR3 is 13 amino acids long. Germline CDR1 is MNHNS and CDR2 is SASEGT. V lost 3 bases to trimming and J lost 6 bases; unmatched junction nucleotides: 3. The CDR3 DNA sequence: TGTGCCAGCAGTGACGGACAGGGGCGCGAGCAGTACTTC. It encodes CASSDGQGREQYF.

The genes are TRBV7-2 and TRBJ2-7, with 7 bases aligning to TRBD2. The V gene end was trimmed by 5 bases and the J gene end by 7 bases; junction bases not matched to a gene: 14. The CDR3 runs to 15 residues. The germline CDR1 and CDR2 sequences are SGHTA and FQGNSA. The CDR3 region has the DNA TGTGCCAGCAGCCAGGTATCAGCGGGGAGCGGAGAGCAGTACTTC. Its protein is CASSQVSAGSGEQYF.

This clone was observed a handful of times. J is TRBJ1-3 and V is TRBV29-1; TRBD1 aligns across 9 bases. Per the germline V gene, CDR1 is SQVTM and CDR2 is ANQGSEA. The CDR3 sequence is 14 residues long. V dropped 7 bases and J dropped 4; count of bases not matched to a gene: 8. CDR3 sequence: CSGQKGQGGNTIYF. The CDR3 DNA follows: TGCAGCGGCCAAAAGGGACAGGGAGGAAACACCATATATTTT.

This chain connects TRBV7-8 to TRBJ2-7, with 7 bases matching TRBD1. From germline, CDR1 is SGHVS and CDR2 FQNEAQ. The CDR3 loop spans 14 amino acids. Losses at the gene ends were 3 bases for V and 2 bases for J; bases not matched to a gene: 4. The CDR3 coding sequence is TGTGCCAGCAGCTTCAGACAGGGTCCCTACGAGCAGTACTTC. Translating it yields CASSFRQGPYEQYF.

The chain couples TRBV5-1 to TRBJ2-7, with 7 nucleotides matching TRBD2. The ends lost 3 bases at V and 3 bases at J; junction bases unmatched: 6. From germline, CDR1 is SGHRS and CDR2 YFSETQ. The CDR3 is made up of 14 amino acids. The CDR3 reads CASSSGLGYYEQYF. The CDR3 region has the DNA TGCGCCAGCAGCTCCGGACTAGGGTACTACGAGCAGTACTTC.

Only a few counts were recorded for this clone. The rearrangement links TRBV11-2 to TRBJ2-3; perhaps TRBD1 as D (6 bases). The CDR3 is 14 amino acids. Deletions cut 2 bases from V and 5 bases from J, with 11 bases between. Germline V gene data show CDR1 as SGHAT and CDR2 as FQNNGV. The CDR3 is CASSLFSRGDTQYF. The CDR3 DNA sequence: TGTGCCAGCAGCTTATTTAGCAGGGGAGATACGCAGTATTTT.

The V call is TRBV18, the J call TRBJ2-3, with TRBD2 identical over 13 bases. The V and J ends lost 3 bases and 5 bases, in that order; junction bases with no gene match: 2. From germline, CDR1 is KGHSH and CDR2 LQKENI. This CDR3 spans 15 amino acids. The CDR3 DNA sequence: TGTGCCAGCTCACCCGGGACTAGCGGGATAGATACGCAGTATTTT. This encodes CASSPGTSGIDTQYF.

This clone was observed a few times. The chain is built from TRBV7-8 and TRBJ2-1; D remains ambiguous. Deletions cut 5 bases from V and 3 bases from J, with 5 bases between. CDR1 and CDR2 from the germline V gene are SGHVS and FQNEAQ. CDR3 size: 12 residues. For the CDR3, the DNA is TGTGCCAGCAGCCGAGACTACAATGAGCAGTTCTTC. Its translation: CASSRDYNEQFF.

The chain employs TRBV5-6 and TRBJ1-5; D perhaps matches TRBD1 (5 bases). The CDR3 is made up of 15 amino acids. Germline lookup yields CDR1 SGHDT and CDR2 YYEEEE. V lost 1 base and J 0 bases, leaving 8 bases between the germline ends. CDR3 region: CASSLRGYSNQPQHF. CDR3 DNA sequence: TGTGCCAGCAGCTTGCGGGGGTATAGCAATCAGCCCCAGCATTTT.

The gene calls are TRBV9 and TRBJ2-1; tentative D call: TRBD2 (5 bases). This CDR3 is 15 amino acids long. Trimming took 0 bases from V and 12 from J, leaving 19 bases between them. Germline V gene lookup returns CDR1 SGDLS and CDR2 YYNGEE. CDR3 region: CASSVVAGSASAQFF. The CDR3 bases are TGTGCCAGCAGCGTAGTTGCGGGCTCGGCGTCGGCGCAGTTCTTC.

This chain links TRBV5-1 with TRBJ2-7; TRBD1 matches 8 bases. J lost 2 bases, V lost 0 bases, and 4 bases had no gene match. The germline gives CDR1 SGHRS, CDR2 YFSETQ. This CDR3 has 15 amino acids. Here the CDR3 DNA reads TGCGCCAGCAGCTTGGGGACAGGGAGGACCTACGAGCAGTACTTC. Translation: CASSLGTGRTYEQYF. The full variable domain, rest sourced from reference TRBV5-1 and TRBJ2-7, is KAGVTQTPRYLIKTRGQQVTLSCSPISGHRSVSWYQQTPGQGLQFLFEYFSETQRNKGNFPGRFSGRQFSNSRSEMNVSTLELGDSALYLCASSLGTGRTYEQYFGPGTRLTVT.

The V gene is TRBV5-1, the J gene TRBJ2-3; D may be TRBD2 (6 bases). Germline V CDR1 and CDR2: SGHRS, YFSETQ. Trimming cost V 4 bases and J 4 bases, with 19 bases left between them. The CDR3 has 16 residues. The CDR3 DNA is TGCGCCAGCAGCCCTACCCCGCGACTAGATGCAGATACGCAGTATTTT. This codes for CASSPTPRLDADTQYF.

The genes are TRBV5-1 and TRBJ2-1, with D maybe TRBD2 (6 bases). The V and J ends lost 5 bases and 0 bases respectively, with 24 bases between them. This CDR3 has 19 amino acids. The V gene's germline CDR1 is SGHRS and CDR2 YFSETQ. The CDR3 DNA reads as TGCGCCAGCAGTTTTGGTTCTCCGGGATTCGGGAGCTCCTACAATGAGCAGTTCTTC. Its protein product is CASSFGSPGFGSSYNEQFF.

This clone was detected only a few times. The J gene is TRBJ1-1, the V gene TRBV7-8, with a weak D call TRBD1 (5 bases). CDR3 length equals 14 residues. V lost 4 bases and J 4 bases, leaving 13 bases between the germline ends. Germline-derived CDR1 and CDR2 are SGHVS and FQNEAQ. The CDR3 region has the DNA TGTGCCAGCAGCTATCTCTCGGGGGGCACTGAAGCTTTCTTT. Translation gives CASSYLSGGTEAFF.

This chain joins TRBV29-1 and TRBJ1-2, with D maybe TRBD1 (6 bases). V was cut by 6 bases and J by 1 base, with 18 bases left in between. This CDR3 region has 15 residues. Per the germline V gene, CDR1 is SQVTM and CDR2 is ANQGSEA. CDR3 DNA: TGCAGCGTCGCTGACAGGCTAAAACTTAACTATGGCTACACCTTC. Encoded protein: CSVADRLKLNYGYTF. The entire variable domain, with the rest obtained from reference TRBV29-1 and TRBJ1-2, is as follows: SAVISQKPSRDICQRGTSLTIQCQVDSQVTMMFWYRQQPGQSLTLIATANQGSEATYESGFVIDKFPISRPNLTFSTLTVSNMSPEDSSIYLCSVADRLKLNYGYTFGSGTRLTVV.

This clone was found a few times. The chain links TRBV5-1 to TRBJ1-4; D unresolved. Germline V gene data show CDR1 as SGHRS and CDR2 as YFSETQ. This CDR3 is built from 12 residues. Trimming cost V 3 bases and J 5 bases, with 5 bases left between them. The CDR3 here is CASSSLNEKLFF. For the CDR3, the DNA is TGCGCCAGCAGCTCCTTAAATGAAAAACTGTTTTTT.

The chain uses TRBV5-6 and TRBJ2-4, with a weak D call TRBD1 (6 bases). Per the germline V gene, CDR1 is SGHDT and CDR2 is YYEEEE. V lost 0 bases to trimming and J lost 1 base, with 11 bases between them. The CDR3 is 16 residues long. The CDR3 protein is CASSLVQGIAKNIQYF. The CDR3 bases are TGTGCCAGCAGCTTGGTCCAGGGGATTGCCAAAAACATTCAGTACTTC.

This clone has only a few counts. Other DNA sequences from this sample encode an identical CDR3 as well. The rearrangement links TRBV5-1 to TRBJ2-7; unclear D gene. The CDR3 has 12 residues. Germline CDR1 and CDR2: SGHRS and YFSETQ. The V end lost 0 bases, the J end lost 2 bases, and 3 bases lay between the germline ends. The CDR3 nucleotides read TGCGCCAGCAGCTTGGGAGCCTACGAGCAGTACTTC. Protein sequence: CASSLGAYEQYF.

The chain carries TRBV13 and TRBJ2-3; the D gene is possibly TRBD2 (5 bases). The germline V gene encodes CDR1 PRHDT and CDR2 FYEKMQ (reference sequence). V was clipped by 6 bases and J by 7 bases, with 17 bases between them. This CDR3 has 14 residues. CDR3 amino acids: CASSRPGDGNTQYF. The CDR3 nucleotides read TGTGCCAGCAGTCGACCGGGTGACGGGAATACGCAGTATTTT.

The rearrangement joins TRBV4-1 to TRBJ1-5, with D maybe TRBD1 (5 bases). Trimming pared 0 bases from V and 5 bases from J, leaving 17 bases between. The CDR3 has 17 residues. Germline CDR1 and CDR2: MGHRA and YSYEKL. The CDR3 loop is CASSQERGGGAHQPQHF. The CDR3 nucleotides read TGCGCCAGCAGCCAAGAGAGGGGAGGAGGGGCGCATCAGCCCCAGCATTTT.

This clone appeared a few times. The rearrangement links TRBV15 to TRBJ1-2; tentative D call: TRBD1 (5 bases). The V end was cut by 0 bases, the J end by 3 bases, with 14 bases between. The CDR3 is 16 residues long. From germline, CDR1 is LNHNV and CDR2 YYDKDF (reference sequence). DNA of the CDR3: TGTGCCACCAGCAGAGACCCGACAGTTTATGACTATGGCTACACCTTC. It codes for CATSRDPTVYDYGYTF.

This clone was detected a few times. V and J are TRBV28 and TRBJ1-2, with 7 bases aligning to TRBD1. Germline assignment: CDR1 MDHEN and CDR2 SYDVKM. CDR3 length equals 13 residues. The J segment lost 8 bases and the V segment lost 6 bases, leaving 9 bases of the junction unmatched. Here the CDR3 DNA reads TGTGCCAGCAGGGAGGGGGCAGAAGGGGGCTACACCTTC. As protein: CASREGAEGGYTF.

J is TRBJ2-3 and V is TRBV6-5, with TRBD2 identical over 9 bases. The ends lost 4 bases at V and 6 bases at J; junction bases unmatched: 8. This CDR3 is built from 15 residues. Per the germline V gene, CDR1 is MNHEY and CDR2 is SVGAGI. Written as DNA, the CDR3 is TGTGCCAGCAGTTCCGCGGCGGGGGGGCCCGATACGCAGTATTTT. It yields the protein CASSSAAGGPDTQYF.

This rearrangement joins TRBV28 to TRBJ2-3; TRBD2 aligns across 12 bases. V was pared by 6 bases and J by 7 bases, with 8 bases of the junction left unmatched. Germline assignment: CDR1 MDHEN and CDR2 SYDVKM. CDR3 length equals 15 residues. In DNA form, the CDR3 reads TGTGCCAGCAGCGTGACTAGCGGGGGCGGGAATACGCAGTATTTT. Protein sequence: CASSVTSGGGNTQYF. Full variable domain (rest looked up from reference TRBV28 and TRBJ2-3): DVKVTQSSRYLVKRTGEKVFLECVQDMDHENMFWYRQDPGLGLRLIYFSYDVKMKEKGDIPEGYSVSREKKERFSLILESASTNQTSMYLCASSVTSGGGNTQYFGPGTRLTVL.

The V and J genes are TRBV7-2 and TRBJ1-2; 12 bases line up with TRBD1. Trimming removed 5 bases from V and 6 bases from J; junction bases left unmatched: 10. This CDR3 is built from 16 residues. The germline V gene has CDR1 SGHTA and CDR2 FQGNSA. The CDR3 region is CASSPSGTGGLHGYTF. Written as DNA, the CDR3 is TGTGCCAGCAGCCCGAGCGGGACAGGGGGCCTTCATGGCTACACCTTC.

This sequence joins TRBV28 and TRBJ2-7; 9 bases align to TRBD1. Germline V lookup: CDR1 MDHEN, CDR2 SYDVKM. The CDR3 consists of 15 residues. With 2 bases clipped from V and 3 bases from J, the junction kept 5 bases outside the gene matches. The CDR3 is CASSLGGQGDYEQYF. The CDR3 DNA is TGTGCCAGCAGTTTAGGGGGACAGGGAGACTACGAGCAGTACTTC.

The J gene is TRBJ1-4, the V gene TRBV5-1, with D tentatively TRBD1 (5 bases). The CDR3 is 17 amino acids. Trimming cost V 1 base and J 0 bases, with 13 bases left between them. CDR1 is SGHRS and CDR2 is YFSETQ in the germline V gene. CDR3 sequence: CASSLSARVATNEKLFF. CDR3 DNA sequence: TGCGCCAGCAGCTTGAGTGCCAGGGTCGCAACTAATGAAAAACTGTTTTTT. The full variable domain, its missing parts supplied by reference TRBV5-1 and TRBJ1-4, is KAGVTQTPRYLIKTRGQQVTLSCSPISGHRSVSWYQQTPGQGLQFLFEYFSETQRNKGNFPGRFSGRQFSNSRSEMNVSTLELGDSALYLCASSLSARVATNEKLFFGSGTQLSVL.

As concerns this clone: The sample contains more than one DNA sequence encoding this CDR3. The chain couples TRBV30 to TRBJ2-2; TRBD1 is a possible D gene (5 bases). V dropped 1 base and J dropped 4 bases, with 7 bases sitting between them. From germline, CDR1 is GTSNPN and CDR2 SVGIG (reference sequence). CDR3 length equals 13 residues. This CDR3 is CAWSDRGTGELFF. The DNA of the CDR3 is TGTGCCTGGAGTGATAGGGGCACCGGGGAGCTGTTTTTT.